The present T cell receptor (beta chain) was sequenced within a study of T-cell memory formation after mild COVID-19. In the study overall: The study found TCR clusters largely donor specific.

As to this clonotype: Its target is unknown.

The germline gives CDR1 SGHVS, CDR2 FNYEAQ. V lost 4 bases, J lost 2 bases, and 6 bases stayed unmatched. The CDR3 runs 15 residues. TCRdb passed the 5' RACE reads through MiXCR, listing each CDR3 protein once. The profile shows fewer than 700,000 distinct CDR3 sequences, roughly 21% of them singletons. Whole-study findings and limits: Contracting CD4+ clones were located mainly in CM and EM, and CD8+ clones in EMRA.

Sequences were obtained from PBMCs or a T cell subset sorted from them (not recorded which). This sequence joins TRBV7-6 and TRBJ2-7, with 9 bases identical to TRBD2. This clonotype was sampled from an adult woman who had mild COVID-19 (a few samples of this study predate the infection). Cell type and time point are not known. The CDR3 bases are TGTGCCAGCAGCTCACCAGCGGGAGGAACCTACGAGCAGTACTTC. Translated, it gives CASSSPAGGTYEQYF.